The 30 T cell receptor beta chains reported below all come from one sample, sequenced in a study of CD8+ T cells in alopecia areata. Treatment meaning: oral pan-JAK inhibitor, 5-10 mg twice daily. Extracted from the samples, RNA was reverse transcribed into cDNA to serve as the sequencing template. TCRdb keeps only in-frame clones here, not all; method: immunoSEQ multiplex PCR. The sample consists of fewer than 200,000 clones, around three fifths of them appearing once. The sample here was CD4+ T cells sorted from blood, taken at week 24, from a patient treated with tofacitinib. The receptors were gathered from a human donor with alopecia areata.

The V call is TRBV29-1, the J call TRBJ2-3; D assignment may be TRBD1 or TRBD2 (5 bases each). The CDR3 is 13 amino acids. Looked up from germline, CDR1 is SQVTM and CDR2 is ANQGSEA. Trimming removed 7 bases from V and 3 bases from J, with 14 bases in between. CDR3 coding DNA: TGCAGCGGAGGGGCAGTCTTGACAGATACGCAGTATTTT. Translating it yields CSGGAVLTDTQYF.

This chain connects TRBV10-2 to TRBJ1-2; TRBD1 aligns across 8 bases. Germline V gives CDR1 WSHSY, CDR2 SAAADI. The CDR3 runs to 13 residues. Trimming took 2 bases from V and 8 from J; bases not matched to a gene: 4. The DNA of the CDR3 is TGCGCCAGCAGTGAGGGACAGGGAGGCGGCTACACCTTC. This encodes CASSEGQGGGYTF.

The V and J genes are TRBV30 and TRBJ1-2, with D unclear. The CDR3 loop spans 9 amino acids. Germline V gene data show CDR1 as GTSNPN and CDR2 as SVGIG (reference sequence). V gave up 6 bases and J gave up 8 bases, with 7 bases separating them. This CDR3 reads CACMEGYTF. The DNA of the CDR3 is TGTGCCTGTATGGAGGGCTACACCTTC.

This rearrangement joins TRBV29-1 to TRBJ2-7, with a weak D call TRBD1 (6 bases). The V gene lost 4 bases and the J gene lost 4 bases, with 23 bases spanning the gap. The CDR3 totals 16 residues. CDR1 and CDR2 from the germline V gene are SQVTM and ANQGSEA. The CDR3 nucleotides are TGCAGCGTTGGGCGACCACAGGGTACTTTTGCTTACGAGCAGTACTTC. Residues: CSVGRPQGTFAYEQYF.

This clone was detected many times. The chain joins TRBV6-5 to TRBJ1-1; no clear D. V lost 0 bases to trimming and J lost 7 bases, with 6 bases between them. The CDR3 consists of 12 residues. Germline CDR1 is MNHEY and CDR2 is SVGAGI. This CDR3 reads CASSYSGSEAFF. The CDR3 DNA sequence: TGTGCCAGCAGTTACTCTGGGAGTGAAGCTTTCTTT.

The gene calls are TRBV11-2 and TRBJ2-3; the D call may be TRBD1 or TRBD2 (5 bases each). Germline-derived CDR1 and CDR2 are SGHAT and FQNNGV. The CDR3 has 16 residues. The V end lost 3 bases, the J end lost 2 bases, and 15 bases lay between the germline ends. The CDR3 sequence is CASSFGDGTPTDTQYF. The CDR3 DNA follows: TGTGCCAGCAGCTTTGGGGACGGAACTCCCACAGATACGCAGTATTTT. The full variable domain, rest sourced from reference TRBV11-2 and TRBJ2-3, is EAGVAQSPRYKIIEKRQSVAFWCNPISGHATLYWYQQILGQGPKLLIQFQNNGVVDDSQLPKDRFSAERLKGVDSTLKIQPAKLEDSAVYLCASSFGDGTPTDTQYFGPGTRLTVL.

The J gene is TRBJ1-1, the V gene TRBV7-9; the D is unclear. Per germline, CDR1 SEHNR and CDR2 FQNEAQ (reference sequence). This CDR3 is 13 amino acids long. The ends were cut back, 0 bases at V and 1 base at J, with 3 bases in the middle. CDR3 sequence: CASSLAANTEAFF. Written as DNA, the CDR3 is TGTGCCAGCAGCTTAGCAGCGAACACTGAAGCTTTCTTT.

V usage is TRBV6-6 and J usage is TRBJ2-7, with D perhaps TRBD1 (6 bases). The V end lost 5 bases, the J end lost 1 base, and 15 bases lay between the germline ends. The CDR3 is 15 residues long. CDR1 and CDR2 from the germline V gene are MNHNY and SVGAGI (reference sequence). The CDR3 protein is CASSTAGTPSYEQYF. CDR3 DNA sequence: TGTGCCAGCAGTACAGCCGGGACACCGTCCTACGAGCAGTACTTC.

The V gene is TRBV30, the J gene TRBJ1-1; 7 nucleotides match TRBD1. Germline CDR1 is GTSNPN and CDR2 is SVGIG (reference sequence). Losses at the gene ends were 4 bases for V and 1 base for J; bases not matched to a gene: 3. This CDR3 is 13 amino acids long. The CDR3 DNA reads TGTGCCTGGATGAGGGGGCCGAACACTGAAGCTTTCTTT. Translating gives CAWMRGPNTEAFF. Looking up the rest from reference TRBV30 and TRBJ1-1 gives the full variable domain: SQTIHQWPATLVQPVGSPLSLECTVEGTSNPNLYWYRQAAGRGLQLLFYSVGIGQISSEVPQNLSASRPQDRQFILSSKKLLLSDSGFYLCAWMRGPNTEAFFGQGTRLTVV.

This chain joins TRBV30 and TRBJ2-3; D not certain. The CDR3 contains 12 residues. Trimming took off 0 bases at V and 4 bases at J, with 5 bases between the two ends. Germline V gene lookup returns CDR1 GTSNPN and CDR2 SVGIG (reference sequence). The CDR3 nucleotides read TGTGCCTGGAGTGTAGCCTCAGATACGCAGTATTTT. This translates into CAWSVASDTQYF.

CDR3 sequence: CASSSGQTMNTEAFF. The CDR3, as DNA: TGTGCCAGCAGTTCGGGACAGACCATGAACACTGAAGCTTTCTTT. The J gene is TRBJ1-1, the V gene TRBV11-3, with 7 bases fitting TRBD1. Trimming removed 6 bases from V and 0 bases from J; junction bases left unmatched: 7. Per the germline V gene, CDR1 is SGHNT and CDR2 is YENEEA. The CDR3 is 15 residues long.

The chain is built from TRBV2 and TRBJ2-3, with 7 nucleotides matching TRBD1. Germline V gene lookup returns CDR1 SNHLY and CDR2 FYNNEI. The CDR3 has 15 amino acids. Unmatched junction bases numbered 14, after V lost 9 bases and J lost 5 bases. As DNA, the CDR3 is TGTGCCAGTATTAGGGGGCAGTGGGGCGAAGATACGCAGTATTTT. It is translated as CASIRGQWGEDTQYF.

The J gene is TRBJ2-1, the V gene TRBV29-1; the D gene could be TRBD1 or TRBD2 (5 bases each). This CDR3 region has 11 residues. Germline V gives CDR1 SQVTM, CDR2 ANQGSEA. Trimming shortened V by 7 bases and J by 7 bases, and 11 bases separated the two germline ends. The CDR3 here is CSGGFGNEQFF. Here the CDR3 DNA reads TGCAGCGGGGGGTTTGGGAATGAGCAGTTCTTC.

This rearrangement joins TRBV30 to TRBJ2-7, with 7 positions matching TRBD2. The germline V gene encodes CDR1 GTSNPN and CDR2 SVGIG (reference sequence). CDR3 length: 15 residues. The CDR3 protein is CDSYGSGISSYEQYF. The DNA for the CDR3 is TGTGATAGCTATGGCAGCGGGATTAGCTCCTACGAGCAGTACTTC.

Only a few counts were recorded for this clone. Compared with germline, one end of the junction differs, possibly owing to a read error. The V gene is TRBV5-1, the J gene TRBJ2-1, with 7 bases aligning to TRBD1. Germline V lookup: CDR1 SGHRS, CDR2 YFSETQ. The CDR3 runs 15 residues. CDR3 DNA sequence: TGCGCCAGCACTCCTCTTGGGACAGCTTACAACGAGCAGTTCTTC. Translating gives CASTPLGTAYNEQFF.

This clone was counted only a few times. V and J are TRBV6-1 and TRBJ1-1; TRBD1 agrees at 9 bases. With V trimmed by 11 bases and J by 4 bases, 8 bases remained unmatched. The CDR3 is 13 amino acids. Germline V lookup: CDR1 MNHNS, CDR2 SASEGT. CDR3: CAGATGGVTEAFF. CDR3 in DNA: TGTGCCGGGGCGACAGGGGGTGTCACTGAAGCTTTCTTT.

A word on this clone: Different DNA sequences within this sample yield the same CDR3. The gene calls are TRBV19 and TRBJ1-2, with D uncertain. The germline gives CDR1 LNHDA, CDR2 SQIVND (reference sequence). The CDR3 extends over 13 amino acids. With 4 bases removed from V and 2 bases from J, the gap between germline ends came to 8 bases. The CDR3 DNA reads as TGTGCCAGTAGTAAGACCGAAAACTATGGCTACACCTTC. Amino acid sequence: CASSKTENYGYTF.

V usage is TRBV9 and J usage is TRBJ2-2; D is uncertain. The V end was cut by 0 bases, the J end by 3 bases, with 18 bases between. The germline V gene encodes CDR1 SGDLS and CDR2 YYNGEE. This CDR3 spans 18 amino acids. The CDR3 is CASSVGLQWQVDTGELFF. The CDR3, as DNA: TGTGCCAGCAGCGTAGGTTTACAGTGGCAGGTGGACACCGGGGAGCTGTTTTTT.

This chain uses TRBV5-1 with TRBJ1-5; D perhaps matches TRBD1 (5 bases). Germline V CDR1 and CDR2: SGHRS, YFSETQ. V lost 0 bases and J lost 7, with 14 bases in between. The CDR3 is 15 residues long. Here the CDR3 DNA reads TGCGCCAGCAGCTTGGGTCCCAGGGAGCGCCAGCCCCAGCATTTT. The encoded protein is CASSLGPRERQPQHF.

CDR3 in DNA: TGTGCCAGCAGTCCAGGGGGACGGGGACAAGAGACCCAGTACTTC. Translating it yields CASSPGGRGQETQYF. The chain recombines TRBV6-1 with TRBJ2-5, with TRBD1 identical over 7 bases. The junction had 8 bases not matched to a gene; V was cut back by 5 bases and J by 2 bases. The CDR3 extends over 15 amino acids. CDR1 is MNHNS, CDR2 SASEGT, per germline.

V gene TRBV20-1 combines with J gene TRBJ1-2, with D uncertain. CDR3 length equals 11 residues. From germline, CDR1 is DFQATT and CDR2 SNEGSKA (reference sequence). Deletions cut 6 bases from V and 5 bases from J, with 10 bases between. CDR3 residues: CSATQSYGYTF. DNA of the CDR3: TGCAGTGCAACCCAGTCATATGGCTACACCTTC.

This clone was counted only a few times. The CDR3 spells CASASGTGAYEQYF. The CDR3 DNA reads as TGTGCCAGTGCCTCCGGGACAGGGGCCTACGAGCAGTACTTC. The rearrangement links TRBV18 to TRBJ2-7; 10 bases align to TRBD1. Germline assignment: CDR1 KGHSH and CDR2 LQKENI. Trimming took 9 bases from V and 2 from J; bases not matched to a gene: 7. This CDR3 has 14 residues. Based on the CDR3 plus reference TRBV18 and TRBJ2-7, the full variable domain is NAGVMQNPRHLVRRRGQEARLRCSPMKGHSHVYWYRQLPEEGLKFMVYLQKENIIDESGMPKERFSAEFPKEGPSILRIQQVVRGDSAAYFCASASGTGAYEQYFGPGTRLTVT.

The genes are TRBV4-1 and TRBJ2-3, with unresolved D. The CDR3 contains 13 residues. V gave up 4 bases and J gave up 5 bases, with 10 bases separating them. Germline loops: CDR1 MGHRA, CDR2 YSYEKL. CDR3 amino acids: CASSRPERDTQYF. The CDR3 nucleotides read TGCGCCAGCAGCCGTCCGGAGAGAGATACGCAGTATTTT.

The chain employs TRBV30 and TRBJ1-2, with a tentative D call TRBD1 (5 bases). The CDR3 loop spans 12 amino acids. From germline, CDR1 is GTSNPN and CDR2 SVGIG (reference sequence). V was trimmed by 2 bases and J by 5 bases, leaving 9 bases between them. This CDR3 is CAWSRQTYGYTF. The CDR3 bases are TGTGCCTGGAGTCGACAGACATATGGCTACACCTTC.

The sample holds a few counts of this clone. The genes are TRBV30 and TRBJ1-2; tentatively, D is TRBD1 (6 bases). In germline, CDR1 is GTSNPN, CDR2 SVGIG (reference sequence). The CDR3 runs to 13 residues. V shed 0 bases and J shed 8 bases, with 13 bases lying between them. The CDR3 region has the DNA TGTGCCTGGAGTGTAGGGCAGGGGACCGGCTACACCTTC. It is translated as CAWSVGQGTGYTF. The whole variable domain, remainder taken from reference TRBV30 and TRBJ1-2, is SQTIHQWPATLVQPVGSPLSLECTVEGTSNPNLYWYRQAAGRGLQLLFYSVGIGQISSEVPQNLSASRPQDRQFILSSKKLLLSDSGFYLCAWSVGQGTGYTFGSGTRLTVV.

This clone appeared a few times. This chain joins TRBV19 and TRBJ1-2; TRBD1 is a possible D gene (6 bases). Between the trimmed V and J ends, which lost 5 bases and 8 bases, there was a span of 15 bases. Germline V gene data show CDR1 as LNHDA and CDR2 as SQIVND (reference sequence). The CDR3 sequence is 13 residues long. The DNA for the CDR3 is TGTGCCAGTAGTGACACAGGGCTTGGCGGCTACACCTTC. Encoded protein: CASSDTGLGGYTF.

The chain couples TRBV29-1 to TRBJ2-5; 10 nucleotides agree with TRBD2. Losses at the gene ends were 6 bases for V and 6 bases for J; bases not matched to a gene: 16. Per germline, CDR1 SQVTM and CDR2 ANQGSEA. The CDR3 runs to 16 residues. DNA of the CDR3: TGCAGCGTGGCCCCCCGACTAGCGGGCGTAGGGAAGACCCAGTACTTC. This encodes CSVAPRLAGVGKTQYF.

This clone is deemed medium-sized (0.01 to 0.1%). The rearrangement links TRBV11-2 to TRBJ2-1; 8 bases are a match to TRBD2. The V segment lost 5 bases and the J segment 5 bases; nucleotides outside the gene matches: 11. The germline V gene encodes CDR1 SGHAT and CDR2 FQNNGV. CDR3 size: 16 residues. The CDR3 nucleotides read TGTGCCAGCAGCCCAATAGGCGGGGGGATTGACAATGAGCAGTTCTTC. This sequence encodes CASSPIGGGIDNEQFF.

In DNA, the CDR3 is TGTGCCAGCGGCTACGGGGGAACTAGCACAGATACGCAGTATTTT. Protein: CASGYGGTSTDTQYF. The chain recombines TRBV27 with TRBJ2-3; possibly TRBD2 for D (6 bases). The germline V and J ends were trimmed by 8 bases and 0 bases, with 15 bases remaining between them. In germline, CDR1 is MNHEY, CDR2 SMNVEV (reference sequence). The length of the CDR3 is 15 residues.

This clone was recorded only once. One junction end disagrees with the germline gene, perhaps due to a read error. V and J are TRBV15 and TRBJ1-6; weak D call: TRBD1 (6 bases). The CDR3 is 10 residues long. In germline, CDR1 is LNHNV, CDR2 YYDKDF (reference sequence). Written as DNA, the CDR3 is TGTGCCACCAGAGTCACGCAGGGGTTATTT. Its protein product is CATRVTQGLF.